This T cell receptor beta chain was observed in a study of vaccination and CD4 T cells after COVID-19. At the level of the study: Four females and six males made up the convalescents, two of whom were Hispanic.

Treatment given: approximately 9-day PBMC culture with coronavirus spike peptide pools or control peptides (ViraFEST assay). Germline V gives CDR1 MDHEN, CDR2 SYDVKM. CDR3 length: 13 amino acids. An Oncomine TCR Beta short-read assay was used to sequence the DNA from cultured CD4+ T cells. TCRdb re-called the PCR reads with MiXCR, one entry per CDR3 protein. The sample lists about 10,000 distinct CDR3 sequences; roughly 37% were seen once. This clonotype was seen only once. Its antigen is still unknown. At one of its ends the junction is not consistent with the germline gene, which may arise from a read error.

The sequencing input was CD4+ T cells from blood, cultured in vitro. The rearrangement links TRBV28 to TRBJ1-2, with a possible D match to TRBD1 (6 bases). This TCR derives from a human donor who had recovered from COVID-19. The CDR3 nucleotides are TGTGTCAGCAGCCTTGGACAGAGCTATGGCTACACCTTC. Residues: CVSSLGQSYGYTF.